These 3 T cell receptor beta chains were sequenced from one sample in a study of beta chain features in type 1 diabetes. No antigen has been assigned to these receptors. Of the isolated RNA, all was reverse transcribed, and so the sequenced material was expressed TCRB transcripts. The data were produced by immunoSEQ multiplex PCR, yet TCRdb's version contains in-frame clones alone and is incomplete. The data show hundreds of thousands of clones, over 10% seen once. Points from the study as a whole: Moderate yet significant TCRB CDR3 shortening was seen in Type 1 diabetes patients in all four CD4+ subsets.

Material: naive CD4+ T cells from blood. The receptors shown here come from a woman between 18 and 30 years old with type 1 diabetes.

The V call is TRBV19, the J call TRBJ1-1; D is uncertain. The germline gives CDR1 LNHDA, CDR2 SQIVND (reference sequence). V was trimmed by 1 base and J by 4 bases, leaving 10 bases between them. The CDR3 runs to 14 residues. The CDR3 here is CASSIGQGGTEAFF. Written as DNA, the CDR3 is TGTGCCAGTAGTATAGGTCAAGGCGGCACTGAAGCTTTCTTT.

In the case of this clone: At the DNA level, this CDR3 is encoded by other sequences in the same sample as well. This sequence joins TRBV6-5 and TRBJ1-2; possibly TRBD1 for D (5 bases). CDR3 size: 13 residues. The germline V and J ends were trimmed by 6 bases and 1 base, with 9 bases remaining between them. Looked up from germline, CDR1 is MNHEY and CDR2 is SVGAGI. This CDR3 is CASRRDSNYGYTF. DNA of the CDR3: TGTGCCAGCAGACGAGACAGTAACTATGGCTACACCTTC.

As DNA, the CDR3 is TGTGCCAGCAGTGGACAGGCCCTGGCAGATACGCAGTATTTT. Translating it yields CASSGQALADTQYF. The rearrangement joins TRBV6-1 to TRBJ2-3; possibly TRBD1 for D (6 bases). The V gene's germline CDR1 is MNHNS and CDR2 SASEGT. V was clipped by 4 bases and J by 4 bases, with 12 bases between them. The CDR3 covers 14 residues.